This T cell receptor beta chain originates from a study of shared clonotypes between healthy human individuals (TCRdb year 2020). For context, the study as a whole: Three men and two women, aged 18 to 49 years, made up the cohort. Blood TCR repertoires of roughly 5 healthy adults were deeply sequenced to estimate repertoire size and the extent of clonotype sharing between individuals. Libraries were prepared and TCR repertoires were sequenced by different laboratories using diverse techniques, in order to increase sequencing depth and limit assay-specific biases. Between about 0.9 and 8.9 billion PBMCs per donor were obtained by leukapheresis. For each donor, three plates each were used for CD4 naive and CD4 memory, two plates were used for CD8 naive, and one plate was used for CD8 memory.

The donors were healthy, HIV-negative adults with no recently reported acute infections or vaccinations. Every donor was a Caucasian adult living in Nashville, Tennessee, USA. CD4+ T cells were enriched through magnetic negative selection, after which naive cells were positively selected on CD45RA and the remaining negative fraction served as the memory subset. Blood was obtained by leukapheresis, after which PBMCs were separated by Ficoll-Histopaque density gradient centrifugation and cryopreserved in liquid nitrogen vapor phase. Analytical flow cytometry was used to check the purity and quantity of each magnetically sorted T cell population. Each sorted fraction had its genomic DNA isolated and then quantified by UV absorbance on a Nanodrop 2000c. Points the paper makes about the study in general: Naive subsets generally had larger estimated clonotype richness than memory subsets. Sampling was restricted to blood, and TCR repertoires in tissues likely differ from the TCR repertoires found in blood. Sharing across a handful of donors was observed for 4.5% to 6.5% of naive CD4, 3.5% of naive CD8, about 2.5% of memory CD4, and roughly 0.4% of memory CD8 clonotypes. The small number of donors limited the genetic and exposure-history diversity represented. Compared with non-shared clonotypes, the clonotypes found in all four sorted-subset donors had higher generation probabilities. Incomplete sequencing was indicated by rarefaction of sorted-subset datasets, despite the large sequencing depth. Pairwise subsampling indicated that sequencing depth was expected to affect the degree of clonotype sharing among donors.

For this clone: It has no known antigen specificity. Base qualities were left out, and no much larger clone turns up one base away.

Using the deep immunoSEQ assay, multiplex PCR amplified TCR CDR3 regions from genomic DNA. For each cell subset, the extracted genomic DNA was distributed evenly across all wells of several immunoSEQ 96-well plates, and each plate served as one replicate. For sorted subsets, each replicate PCR was loaded with 200 ng genomic DNA, equivalent to 30,000 or so T cell genomes. The purified libraries were quantified using a Qubit 3.0 fluorometer, sized with a Bioanalyzer 2100, and then quantified again using the KAPA Library Quantification kit. A separate single-read 150-cycle Illumina NextSeq 550 flow cell was used to sequence each immunoSEQ 96-well plate. As for the authors' bioinformatics: Because the immunoSEQ output included only junctional sequences and no quality scores, the filtering could not be the same as the filtering used for full-length reads. Sequences were annotated with PyIR, a Python wrapper for IgBLAST v1.9, and V/J genes and CDR3 were assigned using IMGT germline references. Any read was removed if the V/J assignment was weak (E-value above 1e-6), the CDR3 was missing, or the read contained stop codons, out-of-frame junctions, or ambiguous translated residues. V3J clonotypes were defined as sequences sharing an identical inferred V gene, J gene, and CDR3 amino acid sequence. Percentage overlap between repertoires was computed as shared unique clonotypes divided by the size of the smaller repertoire. Three approaches were used to assess repertoire richness: RTK rarefaction, the Chao1 estimator, and Recon v2.1 estimates of unobserved clonotypes. Generation probabilities were computed with OLGA for all TCRbeta clonotypes obtained by the gDNA method from four donors. What TCRdb holds here is the immuneACCESS table cut down to in-frame rearrangements. Part of the clones is not present; checked against another copy, under half of the missing clones reflect an unresolved V gene, and the others are unexplained. V, J and clone size derive from that table, while D and trimming were established from the DNA sequence. The sample table holds 1.4 million or so clones, of which around 98.5% were seen once. 0.36% of the sample is held by the ten biggest clonotypes.

The sequence was obtained from a man between 25 and 39 years old in good health. The sequencing sample was made of naive CD4+ T cells sorted from blood. The label giving this sample's cell subset or site can be read as: CD45RA+ positively selected.

The CDR3 loop reads CASSPGGRNEQYF. Here is the DNA: TGTGCCAGCAGCCCAGGAGGGAGAAACGAGCAGTACTTC. Recombination joined TRBV7-9 with TRBJ2-7; a tentative D call is TRBD2 (6 bases match). The CDR3, cysteine through phenylalanine, is 13 amino acids long. Only the CDR3 DNA stays, 39 bases, in frame from base 1. At the junction V is shortened by 5 bases and J by 5 bases, with 13 bases in between. The germline V gene (reference sequence) provides CDR1 SEHNR and CDR2 FQNEAQ.